Listed below are T cell receptor beta chains from one sample, sequenced in a study of blood T cell repertoires in COVID-19. Profiled with immunoSEQ multiplex PCR; TCRdb holds only in-frame clones, not every one. The table includes a few hundred thousand clones, around 89% detected once. Sequencing was carried out using PBMCs or T cells enriched from blood (not recorded which). Every receptor here comes from a woman in her late teens or twenties who had recovered from COVID-19. The CDR3 runs from the conserved cysteine through the conserved F or W.

j_call	v_call	cdr3_aa
TRBJ1-6	TRBV4-1	CASSQKGQASNSPLHF
TRBJ1-3	TRBV3-1/TRBV3-2	CASMNGGSGNTIYF
TRBJ1-2	TRBV19	CASSLRTGQVVYGYTF
TRBJ1-5	TRBV3-1/TRBV3-2	CASSPPGTPNQPQHF
TRBJ2-1	TRBV11-3	CASSQRQGVYNEQFF
TRBJ1-1	TRBV6-5	CASSFLTGGSTEAFF
TRBJ2-7	TRBV4-3	CASSQGTGQSGEQYF
TRBJ2-7	TRBV9	CASSSATGTGFDEQYF
TRBJ2-3	TRBV2	CASSKPIAGGTDTQYF
TRBJ2-1	TRBV11-2	CASSLQGVTYNEQFF
TRBJ1-5	TRBV19	CASSITGPRLNQPQHF
TRBJ1-2	TRBV29-1	CSAPDDRGRFYGYTF
TRBJ2-3	TRBV7-2	CASSPLGGGSTDTQYF
TRBJ2-7	TRBV29-1	CSVEQKGAYEQYF
TRBJ1-1	TRBV11-3	CASSSGVNTEAFF
TRBJ1-6	TRBV10-3	CAISEGTGNSPLHF
TRBJ2-3	TRBV30	CAWSGEDRGRTDTQYF
TRBJ1-4	TRBV28	CASSSDREWTNEKLFF
TRBJ1-2	TRBV6-5	CASSSPTGGGYTF
TRBJ1-2	TRBV10-3	CAINGMGGYTF
TRBJ2-7	TRBV7-6	CASSLAPGKEYEQYF
TRBJ1-1	TRBV12-3/TRBV12-4	CASRRVTLTEAFF
TRBJ1-2	TRBV5-1	CASSSDPGLRAYGYTF
TRBJ2-7	TRBV11-3	CASSLGGSGGYEQYF
TRBJ1-2	TRBV28	CASSGDRHGYTF